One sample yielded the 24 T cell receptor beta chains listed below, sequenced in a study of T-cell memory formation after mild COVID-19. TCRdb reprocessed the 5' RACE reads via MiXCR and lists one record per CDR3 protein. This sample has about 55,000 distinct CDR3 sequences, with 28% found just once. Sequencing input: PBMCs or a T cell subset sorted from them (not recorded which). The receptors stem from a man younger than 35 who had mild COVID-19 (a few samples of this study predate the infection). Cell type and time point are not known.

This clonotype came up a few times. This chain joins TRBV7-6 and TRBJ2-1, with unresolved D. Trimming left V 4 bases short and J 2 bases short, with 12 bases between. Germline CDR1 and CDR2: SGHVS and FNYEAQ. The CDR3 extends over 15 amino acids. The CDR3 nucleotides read TGTGCCAGCAGCTCAGGTCCTAACCCCTACAATGAGCAGTTCTTC. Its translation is CASSSGPNPYNEQFF.

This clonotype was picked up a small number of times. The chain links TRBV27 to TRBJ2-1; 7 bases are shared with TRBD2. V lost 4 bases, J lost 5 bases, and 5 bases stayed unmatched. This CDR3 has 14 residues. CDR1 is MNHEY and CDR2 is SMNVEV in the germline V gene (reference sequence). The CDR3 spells CASSSPGLHNEQFF. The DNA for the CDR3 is TGTGCCAGCAGTTCGCCGGGACTACACAATGAGCAGTTCTTC.

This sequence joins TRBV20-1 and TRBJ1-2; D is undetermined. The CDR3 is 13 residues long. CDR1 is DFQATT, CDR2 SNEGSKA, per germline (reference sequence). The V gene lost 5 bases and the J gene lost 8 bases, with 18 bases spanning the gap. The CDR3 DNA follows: TGCAGTGCTGGACCCGGCTACGGGAAAGGCTACACCTTC. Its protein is CSAGPGYGKGYTF.

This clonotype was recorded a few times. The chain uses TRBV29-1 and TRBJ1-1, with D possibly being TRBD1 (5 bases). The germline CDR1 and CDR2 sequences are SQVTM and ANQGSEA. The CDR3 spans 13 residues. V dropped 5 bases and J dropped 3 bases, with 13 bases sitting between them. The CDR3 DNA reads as TGCAGCGTTCAGCCAGGGTCGGACACTGAAGCTTTCTTT. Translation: CSVQPGSDTEAFF.

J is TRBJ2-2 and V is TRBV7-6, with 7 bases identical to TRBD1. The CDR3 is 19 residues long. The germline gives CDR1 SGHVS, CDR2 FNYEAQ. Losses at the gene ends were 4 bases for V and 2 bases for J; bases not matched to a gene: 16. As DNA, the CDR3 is TGTGCCAGCAGCTACCAGCCCTATCGTCGACAGGGAAACACCGGGGAGCTGTTTTTT. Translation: CASSYQPYRRQGNTGELFF.

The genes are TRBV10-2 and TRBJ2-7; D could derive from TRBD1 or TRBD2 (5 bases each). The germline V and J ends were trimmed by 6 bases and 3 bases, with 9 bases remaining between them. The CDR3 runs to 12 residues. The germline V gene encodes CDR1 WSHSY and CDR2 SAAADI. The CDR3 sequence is CASRGPHYEQYV. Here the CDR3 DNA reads TGCGCCAGCAGGGGACCGCACTACGAGCAGTACGTC.

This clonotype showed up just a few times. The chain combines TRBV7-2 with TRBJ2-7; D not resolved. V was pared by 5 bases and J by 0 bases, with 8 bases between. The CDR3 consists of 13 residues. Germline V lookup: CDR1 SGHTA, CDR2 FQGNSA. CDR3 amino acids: CASSPRSSYEQYV. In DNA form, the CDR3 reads TGTGCCAGCAGCCCGCGGAGCTCCTACGAGCAGTACGTC.

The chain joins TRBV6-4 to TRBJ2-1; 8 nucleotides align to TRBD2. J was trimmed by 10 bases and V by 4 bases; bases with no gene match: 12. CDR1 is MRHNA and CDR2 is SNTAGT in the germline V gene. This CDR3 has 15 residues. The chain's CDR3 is CASSAWAGGSYEQFF. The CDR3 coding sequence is TGTGCCAGCAGTGCATGGGCGGGGGGTTCTTACGAGCAGTTCTTC.

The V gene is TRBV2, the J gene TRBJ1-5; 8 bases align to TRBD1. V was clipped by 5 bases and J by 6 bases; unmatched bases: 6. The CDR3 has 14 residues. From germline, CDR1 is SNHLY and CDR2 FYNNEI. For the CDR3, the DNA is TGTGCCAGCAGTCTTGGACAGGGTTTTCAGCCCCAGCATTTT. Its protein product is CASSLGQGFQPQHF. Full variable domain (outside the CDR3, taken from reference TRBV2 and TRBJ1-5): EPEVTQTPSHQVTQMGQEVILRCVPISNHLYFYWYRQILGQKVEFLVSFYNNEISEKSEIFDDQFSVERPDGSNFTLKIRSTKLEDSAMYFCASSLGQGFQPQHFGDGTRLSIL.

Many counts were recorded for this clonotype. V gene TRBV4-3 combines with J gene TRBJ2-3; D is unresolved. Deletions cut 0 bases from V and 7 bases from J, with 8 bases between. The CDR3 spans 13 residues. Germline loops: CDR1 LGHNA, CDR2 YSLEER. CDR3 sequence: CASSQDRHHTQYF. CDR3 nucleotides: TGCGCCAGCAGCCAAGATCGTCACCATACGCAGTATTTT.

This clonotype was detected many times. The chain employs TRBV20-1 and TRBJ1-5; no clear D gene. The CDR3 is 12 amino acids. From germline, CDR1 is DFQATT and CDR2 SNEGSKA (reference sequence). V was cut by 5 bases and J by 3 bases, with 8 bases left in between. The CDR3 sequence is CSAPVPNQPQHF. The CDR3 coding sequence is TGCAGTGCTCCCGTCCCCAATCAGCCCCAGCATTTT.

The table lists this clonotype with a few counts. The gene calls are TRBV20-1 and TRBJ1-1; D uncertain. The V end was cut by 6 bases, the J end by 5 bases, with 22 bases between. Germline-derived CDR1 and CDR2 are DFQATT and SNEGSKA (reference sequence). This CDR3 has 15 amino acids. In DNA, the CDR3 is TGCAGTGCCTTTAAAGAGACGGGTAGGAGGACTGAAGCTTTCTTT. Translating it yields CSAFKETGRRTEAFF.

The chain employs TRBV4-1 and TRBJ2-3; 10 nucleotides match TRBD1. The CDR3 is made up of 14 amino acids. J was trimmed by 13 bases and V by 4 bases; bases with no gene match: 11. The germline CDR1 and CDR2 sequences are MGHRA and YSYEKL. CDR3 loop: CASSLGDRGGEEYF. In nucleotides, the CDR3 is TGCGCCAGCAGCCTTGGGGACAGGGGAGGAGAGGAGTATTTT.

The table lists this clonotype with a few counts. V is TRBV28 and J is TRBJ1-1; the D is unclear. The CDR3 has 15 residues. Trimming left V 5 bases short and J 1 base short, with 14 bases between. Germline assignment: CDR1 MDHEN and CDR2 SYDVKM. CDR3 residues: CASSETLSGNTEAFF. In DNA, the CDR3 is TGTGCCAGCAGTGAGACGTTATCGGGGAACACTGAAGCTTTCTTT. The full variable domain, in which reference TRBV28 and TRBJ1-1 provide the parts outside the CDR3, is DVKVTQSSRYLVKRTGEKVFLECVQDMDHENMFWYRQDPGLGLRLIYFSYDVKMKEKGDIPEGYSVSREKKERFSLILESASTNQTSMYLCASSETLSGNTEAFFGQGTRLTVV.

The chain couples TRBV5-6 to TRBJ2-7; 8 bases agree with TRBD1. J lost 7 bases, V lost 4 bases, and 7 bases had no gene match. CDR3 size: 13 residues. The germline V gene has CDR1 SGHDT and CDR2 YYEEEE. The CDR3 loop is CASSPGGHWEQYV. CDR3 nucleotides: TGTGCCAGCAGCCCAGGGGGCCATTGGGAGCAGTACGTC.

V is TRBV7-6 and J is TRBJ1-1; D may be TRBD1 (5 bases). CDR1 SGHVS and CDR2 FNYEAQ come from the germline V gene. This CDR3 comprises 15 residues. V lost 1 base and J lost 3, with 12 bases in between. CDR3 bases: TGTGCCAGCAGCTTAGACGCCTCGGGGGACACTGAAGCTTTCTTT. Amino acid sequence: CASSLDASGDTEAFF.

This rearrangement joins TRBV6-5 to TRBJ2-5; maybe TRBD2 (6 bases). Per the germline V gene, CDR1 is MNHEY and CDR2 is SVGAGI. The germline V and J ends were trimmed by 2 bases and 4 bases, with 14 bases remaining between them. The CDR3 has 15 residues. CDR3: CASSYAPAGGETQYF. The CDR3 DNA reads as TGTGCCAGCAGTTACGCGCCGGCCGGGGGAGAGACCCAGTACTTC.

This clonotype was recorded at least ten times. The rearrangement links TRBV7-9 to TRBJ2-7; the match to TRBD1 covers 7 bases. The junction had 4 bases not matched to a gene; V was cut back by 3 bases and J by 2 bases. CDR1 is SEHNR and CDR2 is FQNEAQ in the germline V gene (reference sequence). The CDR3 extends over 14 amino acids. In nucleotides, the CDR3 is TGTGCCAGCAGCTTCAGGGGGAACCCCTACGAGCAGTACTTC. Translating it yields CASSFRGNPYEQYF.

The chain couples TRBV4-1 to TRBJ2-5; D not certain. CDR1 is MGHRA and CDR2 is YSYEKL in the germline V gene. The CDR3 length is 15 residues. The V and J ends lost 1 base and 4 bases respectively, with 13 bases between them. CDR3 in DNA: TGCGCCAGCAGCCAAGTATTTAATGTACCAGAGACCCAGTACTTC. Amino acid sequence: CASSQVFNVPETQYF.

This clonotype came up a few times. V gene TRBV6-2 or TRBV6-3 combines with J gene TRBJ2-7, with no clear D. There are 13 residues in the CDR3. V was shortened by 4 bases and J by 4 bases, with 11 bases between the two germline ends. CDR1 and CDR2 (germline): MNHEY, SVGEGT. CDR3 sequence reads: CASSWAILYEQYV. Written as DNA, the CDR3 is TGTGCCAGCAGTTGGGCTATACTTTACGAGCAGTACGTC.

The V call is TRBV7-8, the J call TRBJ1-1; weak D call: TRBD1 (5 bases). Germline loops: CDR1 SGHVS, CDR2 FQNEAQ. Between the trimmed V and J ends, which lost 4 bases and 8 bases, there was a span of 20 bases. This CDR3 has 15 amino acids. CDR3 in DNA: TGTGCCAGCAGCTCCCGGGGGGTCAGGATCTACGAAGCTTTCTTT. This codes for CASSSRGVRIYEAFF.

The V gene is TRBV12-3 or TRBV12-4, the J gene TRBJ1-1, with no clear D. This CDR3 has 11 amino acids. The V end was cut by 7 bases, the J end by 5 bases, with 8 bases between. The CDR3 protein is CASTRITEAFF. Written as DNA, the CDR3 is TGTGCCAGCACTCGGATTACTGAAGCTTTCTTT.

CDR3 nucleotide sequence: TGTGCCAGCAGCCAAGGGCAGGGGGCGAGTTCACCCCTCCACTTT. Amino acid sequence: CASSQGQGASSPLHF. The genes are TRBV14 and TRBJ1-6, with TRBD1 matching over 8 bases. The V gene end was trimmed by 1 base and the J gene end by 9 bases; junction bases not matched to a gene: 5. CDR3 size: 15 residues. Looked up from germline, CDR1 is SGHDN and CDR2 is FVKESK.

CDR3 coding DNA: TGTGCCAGCAGTGACAACCAGCAAGGGTGGACCAAAAACATTCAGTACTTC. Residues: CASSDNQQGWTKNIQYF. The chain links TRBV2 to TRBJ2-4; no firm D call. The CDR3 sequence is 17 residues long. Germline V gene data show CDR1 as SNHLY and CDR2 as FYNNEI. V lost 3 bases to trimming and J lost 2 bases, with 17 bases between them.